The 23 T cell receptor beta chains reported below all come from one sample, sequenced in a study of T cell changes during pregnancy in multiple sclerosis. Sequencing used immunoSEQ multiplex PCR; TCRdb keeps in-frame clones, though not all of them. The sample has about 79,000 clones, around 93% seen once. The sample consisted of peripheral blood, taken in the second trimester of pregnancy. Receptor source: a female donor in good health, enrolled as a control in a pregnancy study.

The chain couples TRBV6-5 to TRBJ2-7, with TRBD1 matching 8 bases. V was pared by 6 bases and J by 0 bases, with 7 bases of the junction left unmatched. The germline V gene encodes CDR1 MNHEY and CDR2 SVGAGI. This CDR3 is built from 15 residues. The CDR3 DNA reads as TGTGCCAGCAGACATGACAGGGGATCCTCCTACGAGCAGTACTTC. Residues: CASRHDRGSSYEQYF.

A single count supports this clone. The rearrangement links TRBV18 to TRBJ2-7; D perhaps matches TRBD2 (5 bases). The germline gives CDR1 KGHSH, CDR2 LQKENI. V lost 0 bases and J 2 bases, leaving 8 bases between the germline ends. The CDR3 sequence is 14 residues long. CDR3 nucleotides: TGTGCCAGCTCACCACCTAGCGCAACCTACGAGCAGTACTTC. This encodes CASSPPSATYEQYF.

This clone has a handful of counts. This chain connects TRBV25-1 to TRBJ1-1, with D maybe TRBD1 (6 bases). This CDR3 spans 13 amino acids. V lost 0 bases to trimming and J lost 7 bases, with 9 bases between them. Per the germline V gene, CDR1 is MGHDK and CDR2 is SYGVNS. CDR3 sequence: CASSEYGQREAFF. As DNA, the CDR3 is TGTGCCAGCAGTGAATATGGACAGCGTGAAGCTTTCTTT.

This chain joins TRBV4-2 and TRBJ1-2; 10 bases align to TRBD1. The CDR3 has 19 residues. The J segment lost 8 bases and the V segment lost 0 bases, leaving 18 bases of the junction unmatched. Germline CDR1 reads LGHNA; CDR2 reads YNFKEQ. The chain's CDR3 is CASSQDARQGALELRGYTF. CDR3 in DNA: TGTGCCAGCAGCCAAGATGCGAGACAGGGGGCTCTTGAGCTTCGGGGCTACACCTTC.

V is TRBV5-4 and J is TRBJ2-7, with D unresolved. This CDR3 spans 14 amino acids. Trimming took 4 bases from V and 2 from J, leaving 13 bases between them. Per the germline V gene, CDR1 is SGHNT and CDR2 is YYREEE (reference sequence). The CDR3, as DNA: TGTGCCAGCAGCCTAACAGCAACACCCTACGAGCAGTACTTC. It codes for CASSLTATPYEQYF.

V and J are TRBV7-9 and TRBJ1-1, with D unclear. The V gene lost 3 bases and the J gene lost 0 bases, with 5 bases spanning the gap. Germline V gene lookup returns CDR1 SEHNR and CDR2 FQNEAQ (reference sequence). This CDR3 has 13 residues. CDR3: CASSFPMNTEAFF. CDR3 coding DNA: TGTGCCAGCAGCTTCCCCATGAACACTGAAGCTTTCTTT.

This chain joins TRBV30 and TRBJ2-1, with TRBD2 identical over 8 bases. Germline assignment: CDR1 GTSNPN and CDR2 SVGIG (reference sequence). The CDR3 contains 15 residues. The V and J ends lost 0 bases and 7 bases, in that order; junction bases with no gene match: 8. CDR3 bases: TGTGCCTGGAGTGTGGGACGGGGGGGTCTAAATGAGCAGTTCTTC. Translation gives CAWSVGRGGLNEQFF.

The rearrangement uses TRBV19 and TRBJ2-7, with 10 positions matching TRBD1. Germline lookup yields CDR1 LNHDA and CDR2 SQIVND (reference sequence). V shed 4 bases, J shed 5 bases, and the junction held 11 bases outside the gene matches. This CDR3 spans 16 amino acids. The CDR3, as DNA: TGTGCCAGTAGTACCGGACCGGGACAGGGGAGGAACGAGCAGTACTTC. Translated: CASSTGPGQGRNEQYF.

The table lists this clone with a count of one. The chain carries TRBV30 and TRBJ2-1; no definite D call. The germline gives CDR1 GTSNPN, CDR2 SVGIG (reference sequence). The CDR3 extends over 11 amino acids. V lost 2 bases, J lost 9 bases, and 8 bases lay in between. CDR3 DNA: TGTGCCTGGAGTACCAGAGGTGAGCAGTTCTTC. The encoded protein is CAWSTRGEQFF. The variable domain in full, with the rest retrieved from reference TRBV30 and TRBJ2-1, is SQTIHQWPATLVQPVGSPLSLECTVEGTSNPNLYWYRQAAGRGLQLLFYSVGIGQISSEVPQNLSASRPQDRQFILSSKKLLLSDSGFYLCAWSTRGEQFFGPGTRLTVL.

This clone was recorded only once. This CDR3 is also generated by other DNA sequences in the sample. The CDR3 DNA follows: TGTGCCAGCAGTTATGACAGCAACTATGGCTACACCTTC. It yields the protein CASSYDSNYGYTF. This chain uses TRBV6-5 with TRBJ1-2; a weak D match, TRBD1 (5 bases). The CDR3 extends over 13 amino acids. Germline V CDR1 and CDR2: MNHEY, SVGAGI. Between the trimmed V and J ends, which lost 3 bases and 2 bases, there was a span of 7 bases.

This sequence joins TRBV11-2 and TRBJ2-1; D remains ambiguous. The CDR3 length is 15 residues. The ends were cut back, 5 bases at V and 6 bases at J, with 17 bases in the middle. Germline V gene lookup returns CDR1 SGHAT and CDR2 FQNNGV. The CDR3 DNA sequence: TGTGCCAGCAGCCTCCCCACGGGTAGTCGCAATGAGCAGTTCTTC. Its translation is CASSLPTGSRNEQFF.

This clone was seen only a few times. Other nucleotide sequences from this sample produce the same CDR3. This chain links TRBV19 with TRBJ1-5; D uncertain. The CDR3 spans 15 residues. Trimming left V 1 base short and J 1 base short, with 8 bases between. Germline loops: CDR1 LNHDA, CDR2 SQIVND (reference sequence). The DNA for the CDR3 is TGTGCCAGTAGTATAGTTGGAGGAAGCAATCAGCCCCAGCATTTT. Translation: CASSIVGGSNQPQHF. The full variable domain, completed using reference TRBV19 and TRBJ1-5, is DGGITQSPKYLFRKEGQNVTLSCEQNLNHDAMYWYRQDPGQGLRLIYYSQIVNDFQKGDIAEGYSVSREKKESFPLTVTSAQKNPTAFYLCASSIVGGSNQPQHFGDGTRLSIL.

V usage is TRBV5-1 and J usage is TRBJ1-6; 7 bases match TRBD1. V lost 4 bases to trimming and J lost 6 bases; unmatched junction nucleotides: 7. CDR3 size: 15 residues. The germline CDR1 and CDR2 sequences are SGHRS and YFSETQ. CDR3: CASSPVGQSNSPLHF. Written as DNA, the CDR3 is TGCGCCAGCAGCCCAGTGGGACAGTCTAATTCACCCCTCCACTTT.

Concerning this clone itself: Other DNA sequences in the same sample also yield this CDR3. The genes are TRBV9 and TRBJ1-1, with D uncertain. V gave up 0 bases and J gave up 1 base, with 4 bases separating them. The germline V gene encodes CDR1 SGDLS and CDR2 YYNGEE. The CDR3 has 13 amino acids. CDR3 amino acids: CASSVAQNTEAFF. CDR3 DNA: TGTGCCAGCAGCGTAGCACAGAACACTGAAGCTTTCTTT.

This clone has a single count. The V and J genes are TRBV4-2 and TRBJ2-5; 11 positions match TRBD2. J was trimmed by 2 bases and V by 4 bases; bases with no gene match: 6. The CDR3 length is 16 residues. The germline gives CDR1 LGHNA, CDR2 YNFKEQ. The CDR3 DNA is TGTGCCAGCAGCCGATTGACTAGCGGGGCTCAAGAGACCCAGTACTTC. Encoded protein: CASSRLTSGAQETQYF.

The V gene is TRBV6-6, the J gene TRBJ1-2; 9 bases agree with TRBD1. CDR3 length equals 16 residues. Unmatched junction bases numbered 13, after V lost 7 bases and J lost 4 bases. Germline values: CDR1 MNHNY, CDR2 SVGAGI (reference sequence). CDR3 residues: CASISAGTGKAYGYTF. As DNA, the CDR3 is TGTGCCAGCATTTCCGCCGGGACAGGGAAGGCCTATGGCTACACCTTC.

The V gene is TRBV5-6, the J gene TRBJ1-5; D might be TRBD1 (6 bases). In germline, CDR1 is SGHDT, CDR2 YYEEEE. This CDR3 has 16 residues. V dropped 4 bases and J dropped 4 bases, with 18 bases sitting between them. Here the CDR3 reads CASSPRGGTLNQPQHF. In DNA form, the CDR3 reads TGTGCCAGCAGCCCGCGGGGGGGGACACTTAATCAGCCCCAGCATTTT.

This chain links TRBV30 with TRBJ1-2, with D perhaps matching TRBD1 (5 bases). The ends were cut back, 0 bases at V and 4 bases at J, with 12 bases in the middle. The CDR3 is made up of 14 amino acids. The germline CDR1 and CDR2 sequences are GTSNPN and SVGIG (reference sequence). The CDR3 nucleotides read TGTGCCTGGAGTGTACTAAGGGGATCCTATGGCTACACCTTC. Translation gives CAWSVLRGSYGYTF.

CDR3 sequence: CASSVDPSGGDEQFF. The CDR3 bases are TGTGCCAGCAGCGTAGATCCTAGCGGGGGCGATGAGCAGTTCTTC. This chain links TRBV9 with TRBJ2-1, with TRBD2 matching over 10 bases. The CDR3 extends over 15 amino acids. J lost 8 bases, V lost 0 bases, and 5 bases had no gene match. CDR1 SGDLS and CDR2 YYNGEE come from the germline V gene.

This chain uses TRBV7-9 with TRBJ1-1; D not resolved. V lost 5 bases and J lost 1, with 8 bases in between. Germline loops: CDR1 SEHNR, CDR2 FQNEAQ (reference sequence). This CDR3 spans 13 amino acids. DNA of the CDR3: TGTGCCAGCAGCCCTCCCCCGAACACTGAAGCTTTCTTT. Protein product: CASSPPPNTEAFF.

This chain links TRBV19 with TRBJ1-1; a possible D gene is TRBD1 (5 bases). Germline V gives CDR1 LNHDA, CDR2 SQIVND (reference sequence). Trimming pared 7 bases from V and 0 bases from J, leaving 12 bases between. The CDR3 is 14 amino acids. CDR3: CASTNQGMNTEAFF. CDR3 sequence (DNA): TGTGCCAGTACTAATCAGGGCATGAACACTGAAGCTTTCTTT.

The chain combines TRBV27 with TRBJ2-3, with a possible D match to TRBD1 (6 bases). Trimming cost V 8 bases and J 2 bases, with 17 bases left between them. The CDR3 consists of 15 residues. The germline gives CDR1 MNHEY, CDR2 SMNVEV (reference sequence). The CDR3 nucleotides are TGTGCCAGCCCCCTTAGGCCAGGGGACACAGATACGCAGTATTTT. It encodes CASPLRPGDTDTQYF.

The V and J genes are TRBV7-2 and TRBJ1-2; D is undetermined. Trimming shortened V by 3 bases and J by 3 bases, and 11 bases separated the two germline ends. CDR3 length: 14 amino acids. The germline CDR1 and CDR2 sequences are SGHTA and FQGNSA. The CDR3 nucleotides are TGTGCCAGCAGCTTGATATTTCAGGACTATGGCTACACCTTC. Translating it yields CASSLIFQDYGYTF.